These T cell receptor beta chains were read from a single sample in a study of blood T cell repertoires in COVID-19. Only in-frame clones appear in the TCRdb table, and some are missing; sequencing was by immunoSEQ multiplex PCR. The sample holds approximately 190,000 clones, 80% to 90% seen once. What was sequenced was peripheral blood. These receptors all come from a human donor in a cohort sampled during active COVID-19. CDR3s include the opening cysteine and the closing phenylalanine or tryptophan. Fields, in order: J gene, V gene, D gene, clone size, CDR3 DNA, CDR3 protein. D genes are given only for firm matches. The size entry is marked missing in some rows and otherwise reads once, few, many or a size class.

TRBJ1-5 TRBV6-6 - - TGTGCCAGCAGTTACCCCTATAGCAATCAGCCCCAGCATTTT CASSYPYSNQPQHF
TRBJ2-7 TRBV11-2 TRBD1 - TGTGCCAGCAGCCGAAACCGGGACAGCCTCTACGAGCAGTACTTC CASSRNRDSLYEQYF
TRBJ1-1 TRBV5-1 - - TGCGCCAGCAGTCCGCAGGGCAGGGCAGGGAACACTGAAGCTTTCTTT CASSPQGRAGNTEAFF
TRBJ2-6 TRBV4-2 - - TGTGCCAGCAGCCAACTTTTGGGGGCCAACGTCCTGACTTTC CASSQLLGANVLTF
TRBJ2-1 TRBV14 TRBD2 - TGTGCCAGCACAGCGGGGCCCCCAAATGAGCAGTTCTTC CASTAGPPNEQFF
TRBJ2-3 TRBV7-9 - - TGTGCCAGCAGCTGGGCCACAGATACGCAGTATTTT CASSWATDTQYF
TRBJ2-5 TRBV2 - - TGTGCCAGCAGTACCGACAGTTTTGGGACCCAGTACTTC CASSTDSFGTQYF
TRBJ1-5 TRBV7-2 TRBD1 - TGTGCCAGCAGCTTAGGGAGGGGGCGGGGCAATCAGCCCCAGCATTTT CASSLGRGRGNQPQHF
TRBJ1-1 TRBV6-5 - - TGTGCCAGCAGTTACTCGATAGTTACAGGTGAAGCTTTCTTT CASSYSIVTGEAFF
TRBJ1-6 TRBV5-5 - - TGTGCCAGCAGCTCCTGGGGGGTTAATTCACCCCTCCACTTT CASSSWGVNSPLHF
TRBJ2-7 TRBV7-8 - - TGTGCCAGCAGCTTAGACAGGGTAGGCGAGCAGTACTTC CASSLDRVGEQYF
TRBJ1-4 TRBV3-1/TRBV3-2 TRBD1 once TGTGCCAGCAGCCCACAGGACAGGGCAGGAAAACTGTTTTTT CASSPQDRAGKLFF
TRBJ2-3 TRBV5-6 TRBD2 - TGTGCCAGCAGCTTGGGGACTAGCGGGAATATCCCAGATACGCAGTATTTT CASSLGTSGNIPDTQYF
TRBJ1-2 TRBV18 - - TGTGCCAGCTCCCCCGGGGGAGGGGAGCTTGGCTACACCTTC CASSPGGGELGYTF
TRBJ1-2 TRBV5-1 TRBD1 - TGCGCCAGCAGCATACGGGACAGCCCTGCGGGCTACACCTTC CASSIRDSPAGYTF
TRBJ2-3 TRBV5-1 - once TGCGCCAGCAGCAGCTCCCCGATGACAGGCGCTGACACAGATACGCAGTATTTT CASSSSPMTGADTDTQYF
TRBJ2-1 TRBV25-1 - - TGTGCCAGCAGGGAGGCGGGACAGTACAATGAGCAGTTCTTC CASREAGQYNEQFF
TRBJ1-1 TRBV6-1 - once TGTGCCAGCAGTGAACAGGGAGGCCGGGGTACTGAAGCTTTCTTT CASSEQGGRGTEAFF
TRBJ2-7 TRBV27 - - TGTGCCAGCAGTCCAATACGCCAAACAGGGGAGCAGTACTTC CASSPIRQTGEQYF
TRBJ2-1 TRBV11-3 - - TGTGCCAGCAGCTGGGTGGGGGGTTCTGCGGAGCAGTTCTTC CASSWVGGSAEQFF
TRBJ2-7 TRBV27 TRBD1 - TGTGCCAGCAGCTTACAGGGGGCCTACGAGCAGTACTTC CASSLQGAYEQYF
TRBJ2-1 TRBV2 - - TGTGCCAGCGGGCGGGAAGCCTACAATGAGCAGTTCTTC CASGREAYNEQFF
TRBJ1-3 TRBV4-1 - - TGCGCCAGCAGCCAAGGGGCAGGGAACGGAAACACCATATATTTT CASSQGAGNGNTIYF
TRBJ2-6 TRBV10-1 - many TGCGCCAGCAGAAAAAATACTAGCAGGATTTCCTCTGGGGCCAACGTCCTGACTTTC CASRKNTSRISSGANVLTF
TRBJ2-5 TRBV7-9 TRBD2 few TGTGCCAGCAGCTCTTGGACAGGGAAAGCGGGAGGGCCCGAGACCCAGTACTTC CASSSWTGKAGGPETQYF
TRBJ1-1 TRBV19 - - TGTGCCAGTATATATCACACTGAAGCTTTCTTT CASIYHTEAFF
TRBJ1-4 TRBV5-6 TRBD1 - TGTGCCAGCAGCTGGGACAGGCAGCATGAAAAACTGTTTTTT CASSWDRQHEKLFF
TRBJ1-4 TRBV12-3/TRBV12-4 - - TGTGCAGTCTACATAAGCGTTGGAAAACTGTTTTTT CAVYISVGKLFF
TRBJ1-1 TRBV6-1 - - TGTGCCAGCAGTGAGCAGTTCATTGAAGCTTTCTTT CASSEQFIEAFF
TRBJ2-1 TRBV28 - - TGTGCCAGCAGTTTATTGCGCTACAATGAGCAGTTCTTC CASSLLRYNEQFF
TRBJ2-7 TRBV28 TRBD2 many TGTGCCAGCAGTTGGTGGATGAGCGGGAGCGTCAACTTC CASSWWMSGSVNF
TRBJ2-5 TRBV12-3/TRBV12-4 - - TGTGCCAGCACCCGCCGGGACTCACTGACCCAGTACTTC CASTRRDSLTQYF
TRBJ1-5 TRBV19 - - TGTGCCAGTAACTTTGATGGCAATCAGCCCCAGCATTTT CASNFDGNQPQHF
TRBJ1-1 TRBV20-1 TRBD1 - TGCAGTGCTTGGGGGACAGGGGTAACTTTCTTT CSAWGTGVTFF
TRBJ2-3 TRBV28 - - TGTGCCAGCAGTTCCCCAGGGGTTGGGACAGATACGCAGTATTTT CASSSPGVGTDTQYF